These 15 T cell receptor beta chains share one sample of origin, sequenced in a study of T-cell reconstitution after alpha-beta-depleted transplantation in children. This sample's TCRbeta library carried unique molecular identifier barcodes. TCRdb ran MiXCR on the PCR reads and lists one entry per CDR3 protein. Of some 400,000 distinct CDR3 sequences in the sample, roughly 22% were seen once. The source material was PBMCs from the stem cell graft donor, sampled from the stem cell graft. All receptors come from a human donor who donated a stem cell graft to a child with acute myeloid leukemia.

This rearrangement joins TRBV5-1 to TRBJ2-1; 7 nucleotides agree with TRBD2. Germline V gives CDR1 SGHRS, CDR2 YFSETQ. The CDR3 consists of 18 residues. With V trimmed by 2 bases and J by 4 bases, 15 bases remained unmatched. CDR3 amino acids: CASSLRPTASGLYNEQFF. The DNA for the CDR3 is TGCGCCAGCAGCTTAAGGCCCACGGCTAGCGGATTATACAATGAGCAGTTCTTC.

A few counts support this clonotype. The chain uses TRBV10-3 and TRBJ2-3; D is unclear. The length of the CDR3 is 15 residues. The V end lost 0 bases, the J end lost 2 bases, and 9 bases lay between the germline ends. CDR1 and CDR2 (germline): ENHRY, SYGVKD. The CDR3 protein is CAISESRLNTDTQYF. The DNA of the CDR3 is TGTGCCATCAGTGAGTCCAGGCTAAACACAGATACGCAGTATTTT.

This sequence joins TRBV20-1 and TRBJ2-7; D is possibly TRBD1 (6 bases). CDR1 DFQATT and CDR2 SNEGSKA come from the germline V gene (reference sequence). The CDR3 has 11 amino acids. V gave up 6 bases and J gave up 4 bases, with 10 bases separating them. CDR3 sequence: CSAEDRYEQYF. CDR3 sequence (DNA): TGCAGTGCCGAGGACAGATACGAGCAGTACTTC.

This clonotype occurred many times. V usage is TRBV29-1 and J usage is TRBJ2-7; 7 bases match TRBD1. After removal of 4 bases from V and 2 bases from J, the junction contained 2 bases not matched to a gene. This CDR3 contains 12 residues. The V gene's germline CDR1 is SQVTM and CDR2 ANQGSEA. Written as DNA, the CDR3 is TGCAGCGTTGTGACAGGGCCCTACGAGCAGTACTTC. This translates into CSVVTGPYEQYF.

This clonotype was seen a few times. The rearrangement links TRBV7-2 to TRBJ1-1; no clear D gene. Trimming took off 0 bases at V and 5 bases at J, with 10 bases between the two ends. This CDR3 has 14 residues. CDR1 SGHTA and CDR2 FQGNSA come from the germline V gene. The CDR3, as DNA: TGTGCCAGCAGCTTAGCACGGCGGCAAACTGAAGCTTTCTTT. This translates into CASSLARRQTEAFF. Filled out from reference TRBV7-2 and TRBJ1-1, the complete variable domain reads GAGVSQSPSNKVTEKGKDVELRCDPISGHTALYWYRQSLGQGLEFLIYFQGNSAPDKSGLPSDRFSAERTGGSVSTLTIQRTQQEDSAVYLCASSLARRQTEAFFGQGTRLTVV.

This clonotype was counted many times. CDR3 sequence (DNA): TGCAGTGCTAGCCGCGGGATCGCCTACAATGAGCAGTTCTTC. It yields the protein CSASRGIAYNEQFF. J is TRBJ2-1 and V is TRBV20-1; D may be TRBD2 (6 bases). Germline CDR1 is DFQATT and CDR2 is SNEGSKA (reference sequence). CDR3 length: 14 amino acids. The V end was cut by 3 bases, the J end by 2 bases, with 11 bases between.

The J gene is TRBJ2-3, the V gene TRBV29-1; 7 bases map to TRBD2. Losses at the gene ends were 1 base for V and 4 bases for J; bases not matched to a gene: 8. Germline V gives CDR1 SQVTM, CDR2 ANQGSEA. The CDR3 is 15 amino acids. The CDR3 bases are TGCAGCGTTGAAGTTTTGCGGGAGCTAGCAGATACGCAGTATTTT. Protein sequence: CSVEVLRELADTQYF.

This chain connects TRBV4-2 to TRBJ2-1; TRBD2 agrees at 9 bases. The V gene's germline CDR1 is LGHNA and CDR2 YNFKEQ. The CDR3 length is 18 residues. The V segment lost 1 base and the J segment 5 bases; nucleotides outside the gene matches: 12. This CDR3 is CASSQGGSVVAGDNEQFF. In nucleotides, the CDR3 is TGTGCCAGCAGCCAAGGGGGTTCGGTTGTAGCGGGAGACAATGAGCAGTTCTTC.

This clonotype was seen a handful of times. This chain links TRBV13 with TRBJ2-7; D not certain. The germline V gene encodes CDR1 PRHDT and CDR2 FYEKMQ (reference sequence). Trimming stripped 3 bases from V and 5 bases from J, with 5 bases between. The CDR3 is 11 residues long. The CDR3 protein is CASSFQNEQYF. Written as DNA, the CDR3 is TGTGCCAGCAGCTTCCAGAACGAGCAGTACTTC.

The chain joins TRBV4-1 to TRBJ1-1, with a tentative D call TRBD1 (5 bases). Germline V gives CDR1 MGHRA, CDR2 YSYEKL. The CDR3 covers 17 residues. The V and J ends lost 3 bases and 1 base respectively, with 18 bases between them. CDR3 protein: CASSQTAPADENTEAFF. The CDR3, as DNA: TGCGCCAGCAGCCAGACAGCGCCCGCCGACGAGAACACTGAAGCTTTCTTT.

This clonotype was recorded at least ten times. V gene TRBV12-3 or TRBV12-4 combines with J gene TRBJ2-5; D is unresolved. CDR3 length: 13 residues. V lost 4 bases, J lost 5 bases, and 11 bases lay in between. The CDR3: CASSYLSAETQYF. Written as DNA, the CDR3 is TGTGCCAGCAGTTACCTCTCCGCGGAGACCCAGTACTTC.

This clonotype was observed at least ten times. This chain uses TRBV7-9 with TRBJ1-2; 9 positions agree with TRBD1. J lost 4 bases, V lost 5 bases, and 5 bases had no gene match. The CDR3 consists of 14 residues. The germline CDR1 and CDR2 sequences are SEHNR and FQNEAQ (reference sequence). CDR3 in amino acids: CASSPRTGAYGYTF. DNA for the CDR3: TGTGCCAGCAGCCCACGGACAGGGGCCTATGGCTACACCTTC.

The rearrangement joins TRBV4-1 to TRBJ2-2, with unresolved D. CDR1 MGHRA and CDR2 YSYEKL come from the germline V gene. V was clipped by 2 bases and J by 6 bases, with 4 bases between them. The CDR3 runs to 12 residues. This CDR3 reads CASSQLAGELFF. The CDR3 DNA follows: TGCGCCAGCAGCCAATTGGCCGGGGAGCTGTTTTTT.

This clonotype was seen ten or more times. The rearrangement uses TRBV20-1 and TRBJ2-7, with a tentative D call TRBD2 (6 bases). The CDR3 sequence is 14 residues long. Germline CDR1 is DFQATT and CDR2 is SNEGSKA (reference sequence). V lost 2 bases and J 0 bases, leaving 11 bases between the germline ends. The CDR3: CSARLYGSSYEQYF. The CDR3 bases are TGCAGTGCTAGATTGTACGGGAGCTCCTACGAGCAGTACTTC.

This clonotype was detected ten times or more. The rearrangement links TRBV18 to TRBJ1-1, with D possibly being TRBD1 (5 bases). V lost 5 bases to trimming and J lost 5 bases, with 24 bases between them. CDR1 is KGHSH and CDR2 is LQKENI in the germline V gene. The CDR3 runs to 17 residues. CDR3 nucleotide sequence: TGTGCCAGCTCATATAACCGGGACCTTCCTCTAGGGACTGAAGCTTTCTTT. Protein product: CASSYNRDLPLGTEAFF. The variable domain in full, with the rest retrieved from reference TRBV18 and TRBJ1-1, is NAGVMQNPRHLVRRRGQEARLRCSPMKGHSHVYWYRQLPEEGLKFMVYLQKENIIDESGMPKERFSAEFPKEGPSILRIQQVVRGDSAAYFCASSYNRDLPLGTEAFFGQGTRLTVV.